This T cell receptor beta chain was sequenced for a study of CD8+ T cells in alopecia areata. Described treatment: oral pan-JAK inhibitor, 5-10 mg twice daily. This clone has a single count. cDNA reverse transcribed from extracted RNA served as the sequencing template. Sequencing used immunoSEQ multiplex PCR; TCRdb keeps in-frame clones, though not all of them. This sample has 75,000 to 85,000 clones, with approximately 66% found just once. Germline CDR1 is SGHDT and CDR2 is YYEEEE. This CDR3 is built from 19 residues. V shed 4 bases and J 1 base; nucleotides not matched to a gene: 14. The V gene is TRBV5-6, the J gene TRBJ2-5; TRBD2 agrees at 12 bases. The sequence derives from a human donor with alopecia areata. Source: CD8+ T cells sorted from blood, taken at week 24, from a patient treated with tofacitinib. CDR3: CASSTLGLAGLPFQETQYF. CDR3 nucleotides: TGTGCCAGCAGCACGCTCGGACTAGCGGGGTTGCCCTTCCAAGAGACCCAGTACTTC.